This TCR beta chain was captured by sequencing in a study of long-term antiretroviral therapy in people with HIV. Findings and limits, study-wide: Repertoire composition at all time points was dominated by clones that had expanded before ART.

The CDR3 has 14 amino acids. J lost 6 bases, V lost 3 bases, and 5 bases had no gene match. Germline CDR1 and CDR2: GTSNPN and SVGIG (reference sequence). Of note for this clone: As yet, its antigen is unknown.

Survey level was the resolution at which the v3.0 immunoSEQ assay ran. This table comes from immunoSEQ multiplex PCR, and its TCRdb copy is limited to in-frame clones, with some not included. The top ten hold just over 5% of the sample, which has more than 20,000 clones, about 83% seen once. This chain links TRBV30 with TRBJ1-6; 7 bases align to TRBD1. This receptor was taken from a man in his late teens or twenties with HIV. Sequencing used unsorted PBMCs, obtained 3 years after starting antiretroviral therapy. The CDR3 loop is CAWRGDSLNSPLHF. Here the CDR3 DNA reads TGTGCCTGGAGGGGGGACAGCCTTAATTCACCCCTCCACTTT.